Described below is a single TCR beta chain sequence and its context. Its antigen is unknown. The identical CDR3 is also encoded by other nucleotide sequences in the sample. This sample was included in a study of CD8+ T cells in alopecia areata. Study-wide results and caveats: Elevated clonality characterized lesional scalp relative to normal scalp, particularly in alopecia totalis/universalis.

From PBMCs, CD4+ and CD8+ T cells were sorted. CDR1 and CDR2 (germline): DFQATT, SNEGSKA (reference sequence). This CDR3 is 10 amino acids long. Trimming removed 6 bases at V and 3 bases at J, with 5 bases between. In each case, RNA was isolated and then reverse transcribed into cDNA as the sequencing template. Produced via immunoSEQ multiplex PCR; TCRdb's table is partial and in-frame only. The sample lists roughly 150,000 clones; around 55% were seen once. The specimen was CD4+ T cells sorted from blood. J is TRBJ2-5 and V is TRBV20-1; D is undetermined. This clonotype was sampled from a human donor in good health. In DNA form, the CDR3 reads TGCAGTGCCCGGAAAGAGACCCAGTACTTC. This gives the protein CSARKETQYF.